This T cell receptor (beta chain) derives from a study of metastatic and nonmetastatic thyroid tumors. General study points: According to reports, the diversity of TCR beta was significantly higher in malignant thyroid tumors than in benign nodules, and this held in both blood and tumor samples.

This CDR3 contains 16 residues. The germline CDR1 and CDR2 sequences are SGHKS and YYEKEE (reference sequence). The V end was cut by 0 bases, the J end by 3 bases, with 12 bases between. Every patient underwent thyroid surgery untreated. Concerning this clone: Its antigen is undetermined.

TCRdb re-clonotyped the PCR reads through MiXCR. Of 15,000 or so clones in the sample, less than 4% were seen once. The sequencing input was tumor tissue. This sequence was found in a female donor with papillary thyroid cancer or a benign thyroid nodule (not recorded which). Some clones in this sample may be carry-over from other donors' samples. The chain has TRBV5-5 and TRBJ2-2; a weak D match, TRBD1 (5 bases). In nucleotides, the CDR3 is TGTGCCAGCAGCTTGGCCAGTCGGACACACACCGGGGAGCTGTTTTTT. Translating gives CASSLASRTHTGELFF. Based on the CDR3 plus reference TRBV5-5 and TRBJ2-2, the full variable domain is DAGVTQSPTHLIKTRGQQVTLRCSPISGHKSVSWYQQVLGQGPQFIFQYYEKEERGRGNFPDRFSARQFPNYSSELNVNALLLGDSALYLCASSLASRTHTGELFFGEGSRLTVL.